These T cell receptor beta chains were read from a single sample in a study of long-term antiretroviral therapy in people with HIV. TCRdb keeps only in-frame clones here, not all; method: immunoSEQ multiplex PCR. Here the sample spans 7,400 or so clones, 65% to 80% being singletons. Sample: unsorted PBMCs, taken approximately eleven months before starting antiretroviral therapy. These TCRs come from a middle-aged man with HIV. Both conserved end residues are part of each CDR3. A D gene is named only where the DNA matches it firmly. Clone size appears in some rows only: once, few, many, or a class for an expanded clone.

clone size | J gene | V gene | D gene | CDR3 protein | CDR3 DNA
. | TRBJ1-4 | TRBV5-6 | . | CASSGQGNEKLFF | TGTGCCAGCAGCGGACAAGGGAACGAAAAACTGTTTTTT
. | TRBJ2-7 | TRBV28 | . | CASSFHGNKTTYEQYF | TGTGCCAGCAGTTTTCATGGGAACAAAACTACCTACGAGCAGTACTTC
. | TRBJ2-6 | TRBV5-1 | TRBD2 | CASSLAGGGAISGANVLTF | TGCGCCAGCAGCTTGGCCGGCGGGGGGGCAATCTCTGGGGCCAACGTCCTGACTTTC
. | TRBJ2-7 | TRBV5-1 | TRBD2 | CASSPTSGGYYEQYF | TGCGCCAGCAGCCCAACTAGCGGGGGCTACTACGAGCAGTACTTC
. | TRBJ2-3 | TRBV2 | TRBD2 | CASSERASGGATDTQYF | TGTGCCAGCAGTGAAAGGGCAAGCGGGGGGGCAACAGATACGCAGTATTTT
. | TRBJ2-7 | TRBV19 | TRBD1 | CASSTGGGRYEQYF | TGTGCCAGTAGTACAGGGGGCGGAAGGTACGAGCAGTACTTC
once | TRBJ1-2 | TRBV27 | . | CASSLGAQDWGYTF | TGTGCCAGCAGTCTAGGGGCCCAGGACTGGGGCTACACCTTC
. | TRBJ2-7 | TRBV28 | . | CASSLNEPFEQYF | TGTGCCAGCAGTTTAAACGAGCCCTTTGAGCAGTACTTC
few | TRBJ2-7 | TRBV19 | . | CASKWRQGLDEQYF | TGTGCCAGTAAATGGCGGCAGGGTCTGGACGAGCAGTACTTC
. | TRBJ1-2 | TRBV5-4 | . | CASSLPGGRNYGYTF | TGTGCCAGCAGCCTGCCGGGGGGCCGAAACTATGGCTACACCTTC
. | TRBJ1-1 | TRBV5-1 | TRBD1 | CASSQQGAMNTEAFF | TGCGCCAGCAGCCAACAGGGGGCGATGAACACTGAAGCTTTCTTT
once | TRBJ2-3 | TRBV7-9 | . | CASSFGGALADTQYF | TGTGCCAGCAGCTTCGGCGGGGCTCTCGCAGATACGCAGTATTTT
. | TRBJ2-1 | TRBV29-1 | TRBD2 | CSVGGLAGGPVDEQFF | TGCAGCGTTGGGGGACTAGCGGGGGGGCCTGTAGATGAGCAGTTCTTC
. | TRBJ2-1 | TRBV5-5 | . | CASSFPTGSYNEQFF | TGTGCCAGCAGCTTTCCGACAGGCTCCTACAATGAGCAGTTCTTC
. | TRBJ2-7 | TRBV4-1 | . | CASSQVLPYEQYF | TGCGCCAGCAGCCAAGTACTCCCCTACGAGCAGTACTTC